The table lists the clone carrying this TCR beta chain with a few counts. As yet, its antigen is unknown. This record comes from a study of vaccination and CD4 T cells after COVID-19. Overall study context: The convalescents were made up of six males and four females, two of whom were Hispanic. Everyone enrolled got two doses of BNT162b2 or mRNA-1273 vaccine. Overlapping spike peptides served as the stimulus for the cells. These peptides came from SARS-CoV-2 and from the common cold coronaviruses HCoV-NL63, HCoV-OC43 and HCoV-229E. Cultures serving as controls received a peptide pool (CEFX or HIV-1 Nef) or no peptide.

Cultured CD4+ T-cell DNA underwent Oncomine TCR Beta short-read sequencing. A single record per CDR3 protein comes from TCRdb applying MiXCR to the PCR reads. The top ten clones hold approximately 10% of a sample with about 20,000 distinct CDR3 sequences, under 30% of them seen once. The sample's treatment: roughly nine-day PBMC culture with coronavirus spike peptide pools or control peptides (ViraFEST assay). V lost 7 bases and J 0 bases, leaving 16 bases between the germline ends. In germline, CDR1 is ENHRY, CDR2 SYGVKD. This CDR3 spans 17 amino acids. The sample was cultured CD4+ T cells from blood. The rearrangement joins TRBV10-3 to TRBJ2-6, with D possibly TRBD1 on 6 matching bases. The sequence came from a human donor with COVID-19. CDR3 region: CAITPGQLSSGANVLTF. The CDR3 DNA follows: TGTGCCATCACCCCCGGACAGTTAAGCTCTGGGGCCAACGTCCTGACTTTC.